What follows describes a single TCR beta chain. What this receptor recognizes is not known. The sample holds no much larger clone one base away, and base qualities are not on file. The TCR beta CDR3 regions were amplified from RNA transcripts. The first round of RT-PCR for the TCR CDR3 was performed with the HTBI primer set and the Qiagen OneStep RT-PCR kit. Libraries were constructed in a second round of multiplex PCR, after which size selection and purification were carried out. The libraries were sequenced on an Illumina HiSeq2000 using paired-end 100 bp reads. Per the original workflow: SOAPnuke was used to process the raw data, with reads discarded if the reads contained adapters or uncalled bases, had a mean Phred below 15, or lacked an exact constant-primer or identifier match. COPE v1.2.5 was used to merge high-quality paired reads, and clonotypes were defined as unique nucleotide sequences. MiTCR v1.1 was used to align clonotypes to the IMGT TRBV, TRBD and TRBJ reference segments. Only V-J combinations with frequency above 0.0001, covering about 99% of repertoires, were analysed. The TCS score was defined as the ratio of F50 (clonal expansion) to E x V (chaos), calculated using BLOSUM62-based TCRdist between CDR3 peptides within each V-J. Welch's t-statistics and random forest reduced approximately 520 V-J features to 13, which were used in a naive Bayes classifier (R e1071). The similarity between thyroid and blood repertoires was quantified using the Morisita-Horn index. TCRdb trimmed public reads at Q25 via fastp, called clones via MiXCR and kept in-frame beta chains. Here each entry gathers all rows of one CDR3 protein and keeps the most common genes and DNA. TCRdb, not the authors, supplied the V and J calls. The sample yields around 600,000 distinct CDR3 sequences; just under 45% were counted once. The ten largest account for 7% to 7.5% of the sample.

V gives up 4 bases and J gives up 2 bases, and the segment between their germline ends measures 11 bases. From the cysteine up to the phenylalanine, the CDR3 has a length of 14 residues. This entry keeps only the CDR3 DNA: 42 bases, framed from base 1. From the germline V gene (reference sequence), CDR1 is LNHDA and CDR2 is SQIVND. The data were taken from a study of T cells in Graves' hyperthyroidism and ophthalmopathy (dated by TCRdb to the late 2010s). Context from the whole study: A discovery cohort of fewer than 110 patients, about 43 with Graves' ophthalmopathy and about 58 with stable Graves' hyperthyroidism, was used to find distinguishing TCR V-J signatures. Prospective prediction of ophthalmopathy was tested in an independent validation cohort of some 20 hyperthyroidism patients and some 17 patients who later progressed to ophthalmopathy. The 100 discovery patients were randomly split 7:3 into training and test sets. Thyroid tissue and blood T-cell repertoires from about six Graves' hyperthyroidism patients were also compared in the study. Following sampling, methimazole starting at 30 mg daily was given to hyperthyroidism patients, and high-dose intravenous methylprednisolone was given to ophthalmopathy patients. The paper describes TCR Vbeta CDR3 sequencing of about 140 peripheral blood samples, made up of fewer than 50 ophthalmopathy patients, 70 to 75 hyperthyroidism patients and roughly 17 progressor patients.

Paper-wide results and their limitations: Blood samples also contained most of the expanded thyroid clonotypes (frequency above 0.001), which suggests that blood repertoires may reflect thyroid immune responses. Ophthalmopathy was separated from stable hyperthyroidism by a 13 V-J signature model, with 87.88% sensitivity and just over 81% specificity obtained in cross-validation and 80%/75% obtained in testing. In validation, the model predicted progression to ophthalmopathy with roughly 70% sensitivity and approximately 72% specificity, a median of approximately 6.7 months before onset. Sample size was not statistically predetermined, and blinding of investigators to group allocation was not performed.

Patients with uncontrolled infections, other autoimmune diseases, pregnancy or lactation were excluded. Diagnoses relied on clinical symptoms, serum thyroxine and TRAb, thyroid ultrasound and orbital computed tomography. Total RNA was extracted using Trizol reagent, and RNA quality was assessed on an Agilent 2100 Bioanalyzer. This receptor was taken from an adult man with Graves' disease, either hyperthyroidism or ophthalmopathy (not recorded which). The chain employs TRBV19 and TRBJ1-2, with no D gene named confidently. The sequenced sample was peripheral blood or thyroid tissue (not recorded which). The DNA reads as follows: TGTGCCAGTAGTACACGGACGGACAACTATGGCTACACCTTC. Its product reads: CASSTRTDNYGYTF.